The TCR beta chain described here comes from a study of cytomegalovirus exposure and HLA in healthy donors. This CDR3 has 14 amino acids. The germline V gene encodes CDR1 SGHAT and CDR2 FQDESV (reference sequence). Trimming at V came to 7 bases and at J to 4 bases, leaving 3 bases not matched to a gene. It was with 60 Vbeta and 13 Jbeta primers that the PCR ran. Clones were read by immunoSEQ multiplex PCR, and TCRdb kept only the in-frame ones, dropping some. The sample lists 120,000 or so clones; over 70% were seen once. V and J are TRBV11-1 and TRBJ2-3; TRBD2 aligns across 12 bases. The source is a woman between 40 and 50 years old in good health and CMV-seronegative. The sample comprised PBMCs. Here the CDR3 DNA reads TGTGCCAGCACCCCTAGCGGGGGGGCAGATACGCAGTATTTT. Encoded protein: CASTPSGGADTQYF.